A selection of T cell receptor beta chains follows, all from one sample in a study of post-analysis software for immune sequencing data. MiXCR was run by TCRdb on the PCR reads, yielding one entry per CDR3 protein. Here the sample spans roughly 170,000 distinct CDR3 sequences, 30% being singletons. The source material was blood. These receptors originate from a girl aged 10-17 years with multiple sclerosis. Each CDR3 is given with its conserved first and last residue. Each record gives: CDR3 length, V gene, D gene, CDR3 protein. A D gene is named only where the DNA matches it firmly.

12 | TRBV27 | NA | CASSHEDNEQFF
15 | TRBV6-1 | NA | CASSEALQGRHGYTF
15 | TRBV28 | NA | CAGRYEPGHQQPQHF
16 | TRBV7-3 | TRBD1 | CASSLKRDRQNYGYTF
15 | TRBV7-9 | TRBD2 | CASSLLADERNEQFF
16 | TRBV5-1 | NA | CASSLVLSGQYYGYTF
14 | TRBV12-3/TRBV12-4 | NA | CASSEDYGLNEQYF
14 | TRBV29-1 | TRBD1 | CMGDRVLGGTEAFF
16 | TRBV5-1 | TRBD2 | CASSWTSGSRQETQYF
13 | TRBV12-3/TRBV12-4 | NA | CASSTDENTEAFF
14 | TRBV18 | NA | CASSPAGGDSPLHF
13 | TRBV20-1 | NA | CSAPGTVPDVTYF
13 | TRBV6-5 | NA | CASSYSVANEQFF
14 | TRBV5-5 | NA | CASSFQLNTGELFF
16 | TRBV7-8 | NA | CASSFRSLSGANVLTF
14 | TRBV2 | NA | CASSEASAYNEQFF
13 | TRBV12-3/TRBV12-4 | NA | CASSLAITDMQYF
16 | TRBV5-1 | NA | CASSLEPILGYNEQFF
16 | TRBV7-8 | TRBD1 | CASSKETTGGGETQYF
15 | TRBV10-3 | TRBD2 | CAILASGNEADTQYF
15 | TRBV11-2 | NA | CASSTFIVSYNEQFF
15 | TRBV20-1 | TRBD2 | CSARDSQRGNNEQFF
10 | TRBV30 | NA | CAWSRAADTF
14 | TRBV29-1 | TRBD2 | CSVKSRTSGSRQFF
14 | TRBV5-1 | NA | CASSPGERTDTQYF
13 | TRBV9 | NA | CASSVVGTNVLTF
15 | TRBV7-2 | NA | CASSLGGALYNEQFF
13 | TRBV20-1 | NA | CSARRGGEETQYF
16 | TRBV11-2 | TRBD1 | CASSLRRDRGAYEQYF
14 | TRBV7-9 | NA | CASSLARPYNEQFF
15 | TRBV14 | NA | CASSLSSGSSWELFF
14 | TRBV7-9 | TRBD2 | CASSCGLDLETQYF
13 | TRBV10-3 | NA | CAISGLRNTEAFF
16 | TRBV4-2 | TRBD1 | CASSHPGQGTKNIQYF
12 | TRBV2 | TRBD1 | CATRQGSDTQYF
16 | TRBV21-1 | NA | CASSPPSGRPSYEQYF
15 | TRBV5-1 | NA | CASSLSQGEHYEQYF
14 | TRBV7-2 | NA | CASSPGGIGNEQFF
14 | TRBV6-5 | NA | CASSYSGIDYGYTF
14 | TRBV20-1 | NA | CSALSGTKAYEQYF
15 | TRBV28 | TRBD2 | CASSSQRGYQETQYF
14 | TRBV4-2 | NA | CASSQVGLGTEAFF
14 | TRBV5-1 | NA | CASSLDPGPYGYTF
13 | TRBV7-8 | NA | CASSPRFPDTQYF
14 | TRBV6-6 | NA | CASSYSGLGETQYF
17 | TRBV7-8 | TRBD1 | CASSLRQGATGANVLTF
17 | TRBV6-6 | NA | CASINSRESSYNSPLHF
13 | TRBV12-3/TRBV12-4 | NA | CASSGTRAGELFF
12 | TRBV10-3 | NA | CAISERQETQYF
15 | TRBV27 | TRBD2 | CASSLSPSGVYEQYF
14 | TRBV20-1 | NA | CSARHHGSTYGYTF
18 | TRBV6-2/TRBV6-3 | TRBD1 | CASSHRDRATYSNQPQHF